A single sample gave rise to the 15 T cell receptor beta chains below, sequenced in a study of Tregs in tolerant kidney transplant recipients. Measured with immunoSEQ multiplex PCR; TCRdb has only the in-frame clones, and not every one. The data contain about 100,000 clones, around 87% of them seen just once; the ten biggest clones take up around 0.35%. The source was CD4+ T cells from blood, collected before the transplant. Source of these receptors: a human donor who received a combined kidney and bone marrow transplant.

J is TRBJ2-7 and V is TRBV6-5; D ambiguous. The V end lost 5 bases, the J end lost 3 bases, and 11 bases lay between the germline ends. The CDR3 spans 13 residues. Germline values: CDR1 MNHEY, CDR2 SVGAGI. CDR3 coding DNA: TGTGCCAGCAGTGAAATGGCCAACTACGAGCAGTACTTC. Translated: CASSEMANYEQYF.

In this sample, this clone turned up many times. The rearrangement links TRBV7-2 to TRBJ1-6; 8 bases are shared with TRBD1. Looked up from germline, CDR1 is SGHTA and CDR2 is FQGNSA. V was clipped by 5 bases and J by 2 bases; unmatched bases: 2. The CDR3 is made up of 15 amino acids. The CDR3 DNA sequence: TGTGCCAGCAGCCCGACAGGGGCCTATAATTCACCCCTCCACTTT. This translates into CASSPTGAYNSPLHF. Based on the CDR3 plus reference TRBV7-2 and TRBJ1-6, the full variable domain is GAGVSQSPSNKVTEKGKDVELRCDPISGHTALYWYRQSLGQGLEFLIYFQGNSAPDKSGLPSDRFSAERTGGSVSTLTIQRTQQEDSAVYLCASSPTGAYNSPLHFGNGTRLTVT.

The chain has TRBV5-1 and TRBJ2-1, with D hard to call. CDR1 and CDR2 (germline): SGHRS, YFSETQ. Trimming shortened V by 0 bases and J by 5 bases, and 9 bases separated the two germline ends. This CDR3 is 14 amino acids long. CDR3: CASSLATVNNEQFF. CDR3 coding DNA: TGCGCCAGCAGCTTGGCTACGGTTAACAATGAGCAGTTCTTC.

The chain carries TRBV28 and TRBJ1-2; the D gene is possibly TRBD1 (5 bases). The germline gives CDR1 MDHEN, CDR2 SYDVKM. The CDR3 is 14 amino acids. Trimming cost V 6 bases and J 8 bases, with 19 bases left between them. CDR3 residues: CASSSTRGSGGYTF. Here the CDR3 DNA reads TGTGCCAGCAGCTCCACTCGGGGGTCCGGGGGCTACACCTTC.

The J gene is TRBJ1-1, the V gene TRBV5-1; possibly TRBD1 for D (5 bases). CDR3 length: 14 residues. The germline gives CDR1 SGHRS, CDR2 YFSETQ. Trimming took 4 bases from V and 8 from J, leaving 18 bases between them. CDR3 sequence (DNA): TGCGCCAGCAGCGCTATCGGGGGGGATCCGGAAGCTTTCTTT. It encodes CASSAIGGDPEAFF.

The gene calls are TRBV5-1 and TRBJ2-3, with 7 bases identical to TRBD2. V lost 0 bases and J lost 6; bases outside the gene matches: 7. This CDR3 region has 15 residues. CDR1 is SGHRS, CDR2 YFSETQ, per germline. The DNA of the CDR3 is TGCGCCAGCAGCTTGGAGACTAGCAATATGGATACGCAGTATTTT. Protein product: CASSLETSNMDTQYF.

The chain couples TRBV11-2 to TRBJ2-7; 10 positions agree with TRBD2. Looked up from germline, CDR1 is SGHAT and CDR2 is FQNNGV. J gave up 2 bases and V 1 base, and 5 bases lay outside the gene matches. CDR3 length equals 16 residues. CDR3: CASSLASGSLTYEQYF. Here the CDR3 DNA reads TGTGCCAGCAGCTTAGCTAGCGGGAGCCTAACCTACGAGCAGTACTTC.

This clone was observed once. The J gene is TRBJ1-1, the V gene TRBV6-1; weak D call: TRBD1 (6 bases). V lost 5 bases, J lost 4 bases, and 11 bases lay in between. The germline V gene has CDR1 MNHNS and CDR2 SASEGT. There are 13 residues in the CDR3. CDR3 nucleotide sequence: TGTGCCAGCAGTTTACAGGGTCGCACTGAAGCTTTCTTT. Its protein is CASSLQGRTEAFF.

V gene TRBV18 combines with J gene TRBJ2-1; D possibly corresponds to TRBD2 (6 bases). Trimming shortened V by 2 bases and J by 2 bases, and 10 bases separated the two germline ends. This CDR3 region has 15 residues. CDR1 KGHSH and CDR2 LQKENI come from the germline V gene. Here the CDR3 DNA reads TGTGCCAGCTCACCAGCGGGGTCGGCCTACAATGAGCAGTTCTTC. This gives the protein CASSPAGSAYNEQFF.

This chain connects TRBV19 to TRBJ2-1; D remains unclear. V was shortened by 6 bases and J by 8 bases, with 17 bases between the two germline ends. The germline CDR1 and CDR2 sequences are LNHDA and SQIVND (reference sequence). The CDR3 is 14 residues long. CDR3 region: CASRPFSGKDEQFF. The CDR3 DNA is TGTGCCAGTAGACCTTTTTCGGGTAAGGATGAGCAGTTCTTC. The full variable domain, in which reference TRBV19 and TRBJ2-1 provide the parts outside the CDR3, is DGGITQSPKYLFRKEGQNVTLSCEQNLNHDAMYWYRQDPGQGLRLIYYSQIVNDFQKGDIAEGYSVSREKKESFPLTVTSAQKNPTAFYLCASRPFSGKDEQFFGPGTRLTVL.

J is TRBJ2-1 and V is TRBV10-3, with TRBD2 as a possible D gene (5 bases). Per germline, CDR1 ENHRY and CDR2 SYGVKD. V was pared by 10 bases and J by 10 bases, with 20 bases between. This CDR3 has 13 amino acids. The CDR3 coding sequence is TGTGCCACCGAGAAACTAGGACTTAAGGAGCAGTTCTTC. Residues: CATEKLGLKEQFF.

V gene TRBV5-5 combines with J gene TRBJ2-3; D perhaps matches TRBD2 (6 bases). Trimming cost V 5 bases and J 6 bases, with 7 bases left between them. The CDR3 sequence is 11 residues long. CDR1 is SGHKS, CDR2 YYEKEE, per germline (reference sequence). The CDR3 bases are TGTGCCAGCAGAGGAGGGGATACGCAGTATTTT. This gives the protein CASRGGDTQYF.

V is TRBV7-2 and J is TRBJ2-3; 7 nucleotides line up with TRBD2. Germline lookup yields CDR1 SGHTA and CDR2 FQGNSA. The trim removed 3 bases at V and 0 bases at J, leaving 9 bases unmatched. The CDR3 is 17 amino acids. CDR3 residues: CASSFIGLAASTDTQYF. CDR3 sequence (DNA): TGTGCCAGCAGCTTCATCGGGCTAGCGGCTAGCACAGATACGCAGTATTTT.

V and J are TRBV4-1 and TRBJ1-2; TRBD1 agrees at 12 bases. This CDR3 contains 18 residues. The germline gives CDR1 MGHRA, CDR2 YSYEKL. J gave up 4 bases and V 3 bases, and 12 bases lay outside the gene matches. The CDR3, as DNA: TGCGCCAGCAGCCACGTCCGGGGACAGGGGGCGCCGGTCTATGGCTACACCTTC. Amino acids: CASSHVRGQGAPVYGYTF.

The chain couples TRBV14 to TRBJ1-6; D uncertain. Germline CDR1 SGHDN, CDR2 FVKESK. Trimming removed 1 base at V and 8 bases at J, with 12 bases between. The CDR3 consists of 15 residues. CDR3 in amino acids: CASSQVRVGYSPLHF. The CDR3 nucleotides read TGTGCCAGCAGCCAAGTGAGGGTCGGCTATTCACCCCTCCACTTT.